This entry concerns a single T cell receptor beta chain. Antigen specificity is unknown. This sample was taken from a study of cytomegalovirus exposure and HLA in healthy donors. Whole-study results and caveats: As was reported, the classifier diagnosed cytomegalovirus status with high specificity and sensitivity. The dataset shows that most TCR sequences were rare, while some public TCRs occurred in many donors. The study flagged some 170 TCR beta chains as cytomegalovirus-associated.

Clones were sequenced by immunoSEQ multiplex PCR, and TCRdb holds only the in-frame ones, with some missing. The data hold hundreds of thousands of clones, with around 90% observed a single time. This CDR3 has 15 amino acids. Trimming shortened V by 4 bases and J by 5 bases, and 17 bases separated the two germline ends. Germline CDR1 and CDR2: MNHNY and SVGAGI (reference sequence). The sequenced sample was PBMCs. J is TRBJ1-1 and V is TRBV6-6; no definite D call. This sequence originates from a woman younger than 35 in good health and CMV-seropositive. The CDR3 spells CASSLSGEARTEAFF. DNA for the CDR3: TGTGCCAGCAGTTTATCCGGGGAGGCGAGAACTGAAGCTTTCTTT.